The present T cell receptor (beta chain) was sequenced within a study of blood T cell repertoires in COVID-19. Study-wide context: Researchers got acute and convalescent COVID-19 samples from the United States, Italy and Spain. PBMCs, B-cell-depleted T cells, or T cells were the source of the cDNA or gDNA that made up the material.

CDR1 is ENHRY, CDR2 SYGVKD, per germline. The V segment lost 10 bases and the J segment 0 bases; nucleotides outside the gene matches: 12. The CDR3 covers 17 residues. Participants were aged about 18 to 100 years from around 24 US areas. Two negative PCRs, clearance, or symptom resolution were required of recovered Cohort 3 donors. The repertoire was sequenced with immunoSEQ multiplex PCR; TCRdb's copy has only in-frame clones and lacks some. There are 360,000 or so clones in the sample; nearly 90% occur only once, and 1.7% lies in the top ten. The origin of this receptor is a woman in her 30s who had recovered from COVID-19. What was sequenced was PBMCs or T cells enriched from blood (not recorded which). The V call is TRBV10-3, the J call TRBJ1-3; 10 bases align to TRBD1. As DNA, the CDR3 is TGTGCCACCCTTCCCGGGACAGGGGACATCTCTGGAAACACCATATATTTT. Encoded protein: CATLPGTGDISGNTIYF.